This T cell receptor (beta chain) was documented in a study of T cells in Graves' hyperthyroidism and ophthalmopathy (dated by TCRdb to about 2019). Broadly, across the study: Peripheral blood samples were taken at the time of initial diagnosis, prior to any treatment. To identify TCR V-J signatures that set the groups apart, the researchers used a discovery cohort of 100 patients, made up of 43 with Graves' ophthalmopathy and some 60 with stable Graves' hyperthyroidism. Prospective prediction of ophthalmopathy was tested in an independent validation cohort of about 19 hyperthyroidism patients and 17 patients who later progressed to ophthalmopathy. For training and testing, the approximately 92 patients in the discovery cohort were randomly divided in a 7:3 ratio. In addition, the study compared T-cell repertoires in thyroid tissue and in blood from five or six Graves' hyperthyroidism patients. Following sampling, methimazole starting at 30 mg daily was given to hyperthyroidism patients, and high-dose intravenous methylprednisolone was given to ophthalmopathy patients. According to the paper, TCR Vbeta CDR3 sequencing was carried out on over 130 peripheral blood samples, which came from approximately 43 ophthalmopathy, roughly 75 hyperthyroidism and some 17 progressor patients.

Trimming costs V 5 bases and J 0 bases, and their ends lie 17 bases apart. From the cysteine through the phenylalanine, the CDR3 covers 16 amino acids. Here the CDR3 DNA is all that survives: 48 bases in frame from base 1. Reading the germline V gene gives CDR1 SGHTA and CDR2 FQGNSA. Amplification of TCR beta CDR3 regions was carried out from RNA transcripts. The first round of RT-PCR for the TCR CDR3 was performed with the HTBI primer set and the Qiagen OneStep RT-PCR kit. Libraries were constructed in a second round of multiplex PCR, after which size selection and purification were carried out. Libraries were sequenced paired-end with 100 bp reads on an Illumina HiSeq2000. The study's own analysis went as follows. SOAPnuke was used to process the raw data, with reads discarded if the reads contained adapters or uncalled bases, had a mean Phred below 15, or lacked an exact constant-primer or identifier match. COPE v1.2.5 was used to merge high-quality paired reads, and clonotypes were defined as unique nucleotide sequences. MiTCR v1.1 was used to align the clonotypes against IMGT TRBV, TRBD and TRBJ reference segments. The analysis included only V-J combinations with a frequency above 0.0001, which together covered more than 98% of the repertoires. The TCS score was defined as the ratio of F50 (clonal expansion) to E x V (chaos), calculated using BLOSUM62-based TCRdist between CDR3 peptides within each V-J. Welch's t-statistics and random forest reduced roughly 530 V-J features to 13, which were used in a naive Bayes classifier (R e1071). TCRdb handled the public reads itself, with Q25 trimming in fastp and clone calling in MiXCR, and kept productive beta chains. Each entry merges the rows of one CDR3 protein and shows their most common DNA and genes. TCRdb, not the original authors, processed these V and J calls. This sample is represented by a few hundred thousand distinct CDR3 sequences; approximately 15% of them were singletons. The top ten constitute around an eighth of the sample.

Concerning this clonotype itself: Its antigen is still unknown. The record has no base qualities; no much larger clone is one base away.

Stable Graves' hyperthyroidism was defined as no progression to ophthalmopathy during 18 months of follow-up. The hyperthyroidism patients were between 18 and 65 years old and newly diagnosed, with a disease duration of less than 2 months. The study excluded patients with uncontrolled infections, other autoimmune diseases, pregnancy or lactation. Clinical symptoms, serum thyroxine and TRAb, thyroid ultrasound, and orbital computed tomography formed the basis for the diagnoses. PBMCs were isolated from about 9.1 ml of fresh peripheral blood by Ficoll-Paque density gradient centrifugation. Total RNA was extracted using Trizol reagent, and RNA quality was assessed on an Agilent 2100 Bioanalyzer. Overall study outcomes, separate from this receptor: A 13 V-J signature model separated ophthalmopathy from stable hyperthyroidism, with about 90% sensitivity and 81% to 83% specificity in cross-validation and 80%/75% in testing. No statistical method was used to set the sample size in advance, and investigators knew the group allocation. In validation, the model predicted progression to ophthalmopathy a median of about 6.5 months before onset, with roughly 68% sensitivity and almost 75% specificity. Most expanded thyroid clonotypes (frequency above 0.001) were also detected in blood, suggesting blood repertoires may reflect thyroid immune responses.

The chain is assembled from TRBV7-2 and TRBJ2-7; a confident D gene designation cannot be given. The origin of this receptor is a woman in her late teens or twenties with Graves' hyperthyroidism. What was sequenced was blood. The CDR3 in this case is CASSRLSWDSSYEQYF. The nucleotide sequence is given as TGTGCCAGCAGCCGACTTTCCTGGGATAGCTCCTACGAGCAGTACTTC.